By frequency, the clone carrying this T cell receptor beta chain registers medium-sized. Its antigen is unidentified. These data come from a study of T cell clusters in autoimmune cytopenias. Looking at the study overall: The median distinct TRB clonotype count was approximately 2,500 per sample, from a median about 54,000 reads. Findings and caveats of the study: TRB repertoire shifts in secondary cytopenia and chronic lymphocytic leukemia mostly reflected lymphoma, not autoimmunity. Physiological T cell clusters of healthy donors were apparently absent in primary autoimmune cytopenia patients. No experiment has yet validated the function of the T cell clusters defined in silico.

CDR1 is MNHEY and CDR2 is SVGAGI in the germline V gene. The CDR3 runs to 13 residues. TRB amplification used 250 ng of peripheral blood genomic DNA. TRB rearrangements were amplified by touch-down multiplex PCR with mixed TRB-A/B primers. TCRdb reprocessed the multiplex PCR reads, keeping one entry per CDR3 protein, no DNA. In total, the table holds 6,000 to 9,000 distinct CDR3 sequences. The sequencing sample was made of peripheral blood. J is TRBJ1-2 and V is TRBV6-5. This TCR came from a human donor with an autoimmune cytopenia or autoimmune hepatitis (not recorded which). CDR3 in amino acids: CAIGRDGAYGYTF.